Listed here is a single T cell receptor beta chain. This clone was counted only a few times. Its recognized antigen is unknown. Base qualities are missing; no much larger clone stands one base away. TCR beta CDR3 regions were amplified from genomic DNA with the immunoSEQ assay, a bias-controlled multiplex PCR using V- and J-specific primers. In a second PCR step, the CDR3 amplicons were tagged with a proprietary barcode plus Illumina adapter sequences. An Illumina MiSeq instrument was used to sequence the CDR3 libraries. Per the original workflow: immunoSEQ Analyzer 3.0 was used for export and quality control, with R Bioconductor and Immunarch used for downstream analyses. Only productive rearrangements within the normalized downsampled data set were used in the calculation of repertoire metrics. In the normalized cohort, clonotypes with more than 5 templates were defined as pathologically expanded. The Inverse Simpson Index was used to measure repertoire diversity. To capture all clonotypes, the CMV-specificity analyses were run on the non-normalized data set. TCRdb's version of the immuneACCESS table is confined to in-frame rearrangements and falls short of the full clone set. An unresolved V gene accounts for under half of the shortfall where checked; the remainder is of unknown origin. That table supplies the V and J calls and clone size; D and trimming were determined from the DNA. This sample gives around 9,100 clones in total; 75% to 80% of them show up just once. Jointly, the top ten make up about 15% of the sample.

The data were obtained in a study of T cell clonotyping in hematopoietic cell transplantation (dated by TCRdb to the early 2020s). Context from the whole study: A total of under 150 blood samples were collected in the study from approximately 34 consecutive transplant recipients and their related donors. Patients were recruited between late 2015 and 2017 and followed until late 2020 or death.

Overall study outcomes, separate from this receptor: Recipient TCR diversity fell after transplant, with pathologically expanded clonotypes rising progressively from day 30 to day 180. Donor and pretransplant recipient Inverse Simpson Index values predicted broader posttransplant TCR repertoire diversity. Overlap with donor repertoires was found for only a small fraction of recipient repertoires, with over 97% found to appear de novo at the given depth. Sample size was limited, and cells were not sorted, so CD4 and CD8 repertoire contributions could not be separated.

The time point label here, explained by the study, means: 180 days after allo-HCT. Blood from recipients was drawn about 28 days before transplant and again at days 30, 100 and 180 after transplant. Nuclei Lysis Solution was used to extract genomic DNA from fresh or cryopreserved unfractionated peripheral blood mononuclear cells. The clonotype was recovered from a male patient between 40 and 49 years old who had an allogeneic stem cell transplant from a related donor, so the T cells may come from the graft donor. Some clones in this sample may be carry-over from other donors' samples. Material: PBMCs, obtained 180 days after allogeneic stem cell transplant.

The DNA sequence is given as TGTGCCAGCACCGACCCGGTAGGATACAATCAGCCCCAGCATTTT. It codes for CASTDPVGYNQPQHF. The sequence links TRBV6-6 to TRBJ1-5; too little of a D gene remains to name it. The CDR3 goes from the cysteine to the phenylalanine over 15 residues. Left in the record is the CDR3 DNA by itself, 45 bases read in frame from the first base. The junction shows trimming of 7 bases on V and 3 bases on J, plus 16 bases between the germline ends. CDR1 MNHNY and CDR2 SVGAGI were looked up in the germline V gene (reference sequence).